The entry that follows covers one TCR beta chain sequence. CDR1 and CDR2 (germline): SGDLS, YYNGEE. The CDR3 is made up of 20 amino acids. The ends lost 4 bases at V and 0 bases at J; junction bases unmatched: 15. Only in-frame clones appear in the TCRdb table, and some are missing; sequencing was by immunoSEQ multiplex PCR. The sample includes 100,000 to 150,000 clones, approximately 85% seen only once; the top ten take about 3%. This entry comes from a study of blood T cell repertoires in COVID-19. Seattle's enrolled individuals joined amid active infection and were then monitored longitudinally. V is TRBV9 and J is TRBJ2-6, with 8 bases aligning to TRBD1. The receptor's source is a woman aged 80 or older with COVID-19, enrolled during active disease. Source material: peripheral blood. CDR3 loop: CASSPLPASGQGSGANVLTF. The CDR3 DNA is TGTGCCAGCAGCCCCCTTCCGGCTTCTGGACAGGGCTCTGGGGCCAACGTCCTGACTTTC.